The 5 T cell receptor beta chains listed next were all sequenced from one sample in a study of cytomegalovirus exposure and HLA in healthy donors. Primers included in the PCR were 60 Vbeta and 13 Jbeta primers. Sequencing was performed with immunoSEQ multiplex PCR; in TCRdb, only in-frame clones are kept and a portion is missing. Altogether about 130,000 clones are present, around three quarters being singletons, with the ten largest covering roughly 3.9%. Sequencing was carried out using PBMCs. Receptor source: a male donor in good health and CMV-seropositive.

J is TRBJ2-7 and V is TRBV6-5, with a weak D call TRBD2 (5 bases). Germline CDR1 MNHEY, CDR2 SVGAGI. The V gene lost 7 bases and the J gene lost 2 bases, with 15 bases spanning the gap. The CDR3 is 14 residues long. DNA for the CDR3: TGTGCCAGCACTCCTGTGCTAGCTCCCTACGAGCAGTACTTC. It codes for CASTPVLAPYEQYF.

This chain links TRBV29-1 with TRBJ1-2; no firm D call. Trimming stripped 2 bases from V and 4 bases from J, with 11 bases between. The CDR3 has 13 amino acids. CDR1 SQVTM and CDR2 ANQGSEA come from the germline V gene. In DNA, the CDR3 is TGCAGCGTTGAATCGGGAAACCGCTATGGCTACACCTTC. It is translated as CSVESGNRYGYTF.

The CDR3: CASSMRGGIMGQPQHF. CDR3 DNA sequence: TGTGCCAGTAGTATGCGCGGAGGCATAATGGGTCAGCCCCAGCATTTT. The chain is built from TRBV19 and TRBJ1-5; D call uncertain. The CDR3 consists of 16 residues. Looked up from germline, CDR1 is LNHDA and CDR2 is SQIVND (reference sequence). The V end lost 3 bases, the J end lost 6 bases, and 18 bases lay between the germline ends. The full variable domain, in which reference TRBV19 and TRBJ1-5 provide the parts outside the CDR3, is DGGITQSPKYLFRKEGQNVTLSCEQNLNHDAMYWYRQDPGQGLRLIYYSQIVNDFQKGDIAEGYSVSREKKESFPLTVTSAQKNPTAFYLCASSMRGGIMGQPQHFGDGTRLSIL.

This sequence joins TRBV5-4 and TRBJ1-1; unclear D gene. CDR1 is SGHNT and CDR2 is YYREEE in the germline V gene (reference sequence). The CDR3 is 14 residues long. V shed 3 bases and J shed 3 bases, with 12 bases lying between them. DNA for the CDR3: TGTGCCAGCAGCTGGGCCGCCGTGGACACTGAAGCTTTCTTT. Translation: CASSWAAVDTEAFF.

Remarks on this clone: The germline gene is not matched at one end of the junction; a read error may be the cause. This chain connects TRBV13 to TRBJ2-6; 9 bases are a match to TRBD1. The germline V gene has CDR1 PRHDT and CDR2 FYEKMQ (reference sequence). The CDR3 has 18 residues. The CDR3 sequence: CASSRRDREISGANGLTF. The CDR3 region has the DNA TGTGCCAGCAGCCGCCGGGACAGGGAAATCTCTGGGGCCAACGGCCTGACTTTC.